This TCR beta chain is from a study of blood T cell repertoires in COVID-19. Study background: The cDNA or gDNA used as material had been derived from T cells, B-cell-depleted T cells, or PBMCs.

Sequenced by immunoSEQ multiplex PCR; TCRdb stores in-frame clones only, minus some. Among 350,000 or so clones listed, around 90% were seen once. What was sequenced was peripheral blood. The sequence derives from a man aged 18 to 29 with active or convalescent COVID-19.

The CDR3 sequence: CASSSVTSGGYNEQFF. Written as DNA, the CDR3 is TGTGCCAGCAGCTCCGTGACTAGCGGGGGGTACAATGAGCAGTTCTTC. This rearrangement joins TRBV7-9 to TRBJ2-1; TRBD2 aligns across 13 bases. V was clipped by 4 bases and J by 4 bases; unmatched bases: 4. CDR3 length: 16 amino acids. The germline V gene has CDR1 SEHNR and CDR2 FQNEAQ (reference sequence).